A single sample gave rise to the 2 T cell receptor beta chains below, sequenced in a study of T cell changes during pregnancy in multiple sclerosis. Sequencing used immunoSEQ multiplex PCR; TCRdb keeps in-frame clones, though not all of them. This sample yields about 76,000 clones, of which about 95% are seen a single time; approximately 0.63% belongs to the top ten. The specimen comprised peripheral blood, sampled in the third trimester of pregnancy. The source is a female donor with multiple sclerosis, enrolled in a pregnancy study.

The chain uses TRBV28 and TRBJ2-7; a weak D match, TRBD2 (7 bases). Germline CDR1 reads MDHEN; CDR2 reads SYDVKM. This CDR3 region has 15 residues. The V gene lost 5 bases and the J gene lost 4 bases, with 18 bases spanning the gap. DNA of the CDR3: TGTGCCAGCAGTCCAGGCGGGGGCCTCATTTACGAGCAGTACTTC. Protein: CASSPGGGLIYEQYF.

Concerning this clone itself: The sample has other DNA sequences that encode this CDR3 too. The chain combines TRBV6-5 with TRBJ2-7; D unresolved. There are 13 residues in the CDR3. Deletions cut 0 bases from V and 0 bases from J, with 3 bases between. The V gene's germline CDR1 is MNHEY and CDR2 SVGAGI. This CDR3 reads CASSYSSSYEQYF. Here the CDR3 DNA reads TGTGCCAGCAGTTACTCGAGCTCCTACGAGCAGTACTTC.